This entry is about one T cell receptor beta chain. There is no known antigen for this receptor. Per-nucleotide qualities are absent, and no much larger clonotype sits a single base away. CDR1 and CDR2, per the germline V gene (reference sequence), are LNHNV and YYDKDF. V sheds 2 bases and J sheds 7 bases, leaving 12 bases between their ends. Including the terminal cysteine and phenylalanine, the CDR3 comprises 14 residues. The CDR3 DNA has 42 bases and is translated from base 1. The source of the sample is a study of shared clonotypes between healthy human individuals (dated by TCRdb to about 2020). As for the study more broadly: The cohort comprised two women and a few men aged 18 to 49 years. Libraries were prepared and TCR repertoires were sequenced by different laboratories using diverse techniques, in order to increase sequencing depth and limit assay-specific biases. For each donor, CD4 naive and CD4 memory were each given three plates, CD8 naive was given two plates, and CD8 memory was given one plate. The study deeply sequenced blood TCR repertoires of about 5 healthy adults to estimate repertoire size and the extent of clonotype sharing between individuals. Each donor's leukapheresis produced roughly between roughly 0.85 and 10 billion PBMCs.

CD8 naive samples consisted of CD45RO-negative cells that were positively selected for CCR7, yielding a CD45RA+CCR7+ population without TemRA cells. Healthy HIV-negative adults with no recently reported acute infections or vaccinations were included as donors. All donors were Caucasian adults living in Nashville, Tennessee, USA. Blood was collected by leukapheresis, and PBMCs were isolated by Ficoll-Histopaque density gradient centrifugation and then cryopreserved in liquid nitrogen vapor phase. Analytical flow cytometry was used to check the purity and quantity of every magnetically sorted T cell population. Each sorted fraction had its genomic DNA isolated and then quantified by UV absorbance on a Nanodrop 2000c. TCR CDR3 regions were amplified from genomic DNA by multiplex PCR using the deep immunoSEQ assay. Extracted genomic DNA from each cell subset was spread evenly across all wells of several immunoSEQ 96-well plates, with each plate serving as a replicate. For sorted subsets, each replicate PCR was loaded with roughly 200 ng genomic DNA, equivalent to 25,000 to 35,000 T cell genomes. The purified libraries were quantified using a Qubit 3.0 fluorometer, sized with a Bioanalyzer 2100, and then quantified again using the KAPA Library Quantification kit. Each immunoSEQ 96-well plate was sequenced on its own single-read 150-cycle Illumina NextSeq 550 flow cell. In the source study's methods: The immunoSEQ output contained only junctional sequences without quality scores, so filtering could not match that applied to full-length reads. To assign V/J genes and CDR3, sequences were annotated against IMGT germline references using PyIR, a Python wrapper for IgBLAST v1.9. Any read was removed if the V/J assignment was weak (E-value above 1e-6), the CDR3 was missing, or the read contained stop codons, out-of-frame junctions, or ambiguous translated residues. V3J clonotypes were defined by identical inferred V gene, J gene, and CDR3 amino acid sequence. The percentage overlap between two repertoires was calculated by dividing the number of shared unique clonotypes by the size of the smaller repertoire. Repertoire richness was assessed with RTK rarefaction, the Chao1 estimator, and Recon v2.1 estimates of unobserved clonotypes. For all TCRbeta clonotypes obtained by the gDNA method from a few donors, generation probabilities were computed with OLGA. Held by TCRdb, this immuneACCESS table contains in-frame sequences only and omits some clones. Under half of the omission traces to an unresolved V gene where checked; the cause of the rest is unknown. Clonal size and the V and J genes are those of that table, whereas D and trimming came from the DNA. The table for this sample lists hundreds of thousands of clones; 96% of them were counted only once. The ten biggest clones cover 0.11% of the sample.

On the study overall, not on this receptor specifically: Compared with non-shared clonotypes, the clonotypes found in all four sorted-subset donors had higher generation probabilities. Rarefaction of sorted-subset datasets indicated incomplete sequencing despite the large sequencing depth. Pairwise subsampling indicated that sequencing depth was expected to affect the degree of clonotype sharing among donors. Because the study included a small number of donors, the genetic and exposure-history diversity represented was limited. Across four donors, around 5.4% of naive CD4, 3% to 4% of naive CD8, 2.3% of memory CD4, and around 0.4% of memory CD8 clonotypes were shared. Naive subsets generally had larger estimated clonotype richness than memory subsets. Sampling was restricted to blood, and TCR repertoires in tissues likely differ from the TCR repertoires found in blood.

The material sequenced was naive CD8+ T cells sorted from blood. The cell subset or site label, read with the paper, signifies: CD45RA+CCR7+. The chain links TRBV15 with TRBJ2-1; the D gene is possibly TRBD2, with 6 bases matching. The TCR was taken from a woman in her twenties or thirties in good health. Here is the DNA: TGTGCCACCAGCAGAATAGGGACTTCTAATGAGCAGTTCTTC. Translated, it reads CATSRIGTSNEQFF. Beyond the CDR3, the reference TRBV15 and TRBJ2-1 genes provide the residues; the full variable domain reads: DAMVIQNPRYQVTQFGKPVTLSCSQTLNHNVMYWYQQKSSQAPKLLFHYYDKDFNNEADTPDNFQSRRPNTSFCFLDIRSPGLGDTAMYLCATSRIGTSNEQFFGPGTRLTVL.